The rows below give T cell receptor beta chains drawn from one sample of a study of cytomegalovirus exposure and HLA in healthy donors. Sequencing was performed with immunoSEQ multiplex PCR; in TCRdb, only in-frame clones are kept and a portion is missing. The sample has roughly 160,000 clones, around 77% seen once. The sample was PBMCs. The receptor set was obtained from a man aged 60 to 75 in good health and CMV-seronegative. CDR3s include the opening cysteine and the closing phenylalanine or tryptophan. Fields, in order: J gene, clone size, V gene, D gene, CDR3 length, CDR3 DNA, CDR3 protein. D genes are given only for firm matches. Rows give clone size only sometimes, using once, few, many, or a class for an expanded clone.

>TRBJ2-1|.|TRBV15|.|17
TGTGCCACCAGCAGAGATCTGAAAGGGACTTCCCACAATGAGCAGTTCTTC
CATSRDLKGTSHNEQFF
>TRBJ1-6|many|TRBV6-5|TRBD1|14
TGTGCCAGCAGTACGGGACAGCTGAATTCACCCCTCCACTTT
CASSTGQLNSPLHF
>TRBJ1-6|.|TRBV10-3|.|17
TGTGCCATCAGTGACTTACTCACGACAGCGTATAATTCACCCCTCCACTTT
CAISDLLTTAYNSPLHF
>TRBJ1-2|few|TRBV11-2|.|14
TGTGCCAGCAGCCGGTGGAGTAGGAACTATGGCTACACCTTC
CASSRWSRNYGYTF
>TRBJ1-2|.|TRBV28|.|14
TGTGCCAGCAGTTTAACCGGGAGCTCCTATGGCTACACCTTC
CASSLTGSSYGYTF
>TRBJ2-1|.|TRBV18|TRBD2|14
TGTGCCAGCTCACCGGTTAGCGGGGTCAATGAGCAGTTCTTC
CASSPVSGVNEQFF
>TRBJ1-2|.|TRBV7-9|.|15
TGTGCCAGCAGGGCCCCCCCTACCGAACGGGTAGGCTACACCTTC
CASRAPPTERVGYTF
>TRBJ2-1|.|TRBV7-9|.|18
TGTTCCAGCAGCCCACCTCTTCGGACAAGGGGAACCTACAATGAGCAGTTCTTC
CSSSPPLRTRGTYNEQFF
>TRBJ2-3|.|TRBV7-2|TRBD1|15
TGTGCCAGCAGCCCCGGACAGGGGGCAACAGATACGCAGTATTTT
CASSPGQGATDTQYF
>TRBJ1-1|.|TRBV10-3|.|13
TGTGCCATTACACCGAACATGAACACTGAAGCTTTCTTT
CAITPNMNTEAFF
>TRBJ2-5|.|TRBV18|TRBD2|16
TGTGCCAGCTCACCGGGGAGCGGGAGGGCCGGAAAGACCCAGTACTTC
CASSPGSGRAGKTQYF
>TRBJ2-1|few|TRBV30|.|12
TGTGGATTGGAGCCAGTTTACAATGAGCAGTTCTTC
CGLEPVYNEQFF
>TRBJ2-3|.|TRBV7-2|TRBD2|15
TGTGCCAGCAGCCGAATAGCGGGTAGCACAGATACGCAGTATTTT
CASSRIAGSTDTQYF
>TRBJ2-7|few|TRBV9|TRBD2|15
TGTGCCGCCTCCCCGGGACTAGCGGTTTCCTACGAGCAGTACTTC
CAASPGLAVSYEQYF